This T cell receptor (beta chain) was profiled in a study of T cell changes during pregnancy in multiple sclerosis. The method was immunoSEQ multiplex PCR; TCRdb's version includes in-frame clones alone and lacks a portion of them. There are under 35,000 clones in the sample; around 89% occur only once, and almost 6.5% lies in the top ten. The CDR3 is 13 residues long. CDR1 is LNHDA, CDR2 SQIVND, per germline (reference sequence). The V gene lost 5 bases and the J gene lost 8 bases, with 13 bases spanning the gap. V is TRBV19 and J is TRBJ1-5; D unclear. The receptor comes from a female donor with multiple sclerosis, enrolled in a pregnancy study. The sequencing here drew on CD8+ T cells from peripheral blood mononuclear cells, taken in the second trimester of pregnancy. The CDR3 loop is CASSYLGFKPQHF. The CDR3, as DNA: TGTGCCAGTAGTTATCTTGGCTTTAAGCCCCAGCATTTT.